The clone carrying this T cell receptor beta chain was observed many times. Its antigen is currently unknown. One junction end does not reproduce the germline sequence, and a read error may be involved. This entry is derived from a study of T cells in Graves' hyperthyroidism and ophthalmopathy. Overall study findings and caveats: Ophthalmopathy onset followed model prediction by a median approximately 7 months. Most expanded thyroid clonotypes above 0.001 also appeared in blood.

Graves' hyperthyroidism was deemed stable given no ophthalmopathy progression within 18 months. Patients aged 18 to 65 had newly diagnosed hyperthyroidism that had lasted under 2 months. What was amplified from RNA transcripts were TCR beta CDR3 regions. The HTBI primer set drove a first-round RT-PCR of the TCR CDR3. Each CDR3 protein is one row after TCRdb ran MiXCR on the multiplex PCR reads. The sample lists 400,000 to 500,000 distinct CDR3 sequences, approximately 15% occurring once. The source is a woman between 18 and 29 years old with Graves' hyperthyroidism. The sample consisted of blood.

CDR3 nucleotides: TGTGCCAGCAGTTTAGCAGGTGGGGGCTACACCTTC. It translates to CASSLAGGGYTF. The V call is TRBV5-1, the J call TRBJ1-2, with no clear D. Germline-derived CDR1 and CDR2 are SGHRS and YFSETQ. This CDR3 spans 12 amino acids.